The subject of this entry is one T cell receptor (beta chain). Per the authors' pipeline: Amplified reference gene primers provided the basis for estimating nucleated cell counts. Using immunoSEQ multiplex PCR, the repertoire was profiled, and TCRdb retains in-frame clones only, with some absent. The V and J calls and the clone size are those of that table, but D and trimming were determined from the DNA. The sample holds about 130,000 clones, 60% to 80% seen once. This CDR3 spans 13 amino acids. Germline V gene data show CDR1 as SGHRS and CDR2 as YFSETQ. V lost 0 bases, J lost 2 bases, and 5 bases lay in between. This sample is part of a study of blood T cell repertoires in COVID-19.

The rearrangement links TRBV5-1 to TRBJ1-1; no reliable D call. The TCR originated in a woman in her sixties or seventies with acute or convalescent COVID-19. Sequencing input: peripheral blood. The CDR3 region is CASSLARNTEAFF. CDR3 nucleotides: TGCGCCAGCAGCTTGGCTCGTAACACTGAAGCTTTCTTT. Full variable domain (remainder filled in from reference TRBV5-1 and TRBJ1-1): KAGVTQTPRYLIKTRGQQVTLSCSPISGHRSVSWYQQTPGQGLQFLFEYFSETQRNKGNFPGRFSGRQFSNSRSEMNVSTLELGDSALYLCASSLARNTEAFFGQGTRLTVV.